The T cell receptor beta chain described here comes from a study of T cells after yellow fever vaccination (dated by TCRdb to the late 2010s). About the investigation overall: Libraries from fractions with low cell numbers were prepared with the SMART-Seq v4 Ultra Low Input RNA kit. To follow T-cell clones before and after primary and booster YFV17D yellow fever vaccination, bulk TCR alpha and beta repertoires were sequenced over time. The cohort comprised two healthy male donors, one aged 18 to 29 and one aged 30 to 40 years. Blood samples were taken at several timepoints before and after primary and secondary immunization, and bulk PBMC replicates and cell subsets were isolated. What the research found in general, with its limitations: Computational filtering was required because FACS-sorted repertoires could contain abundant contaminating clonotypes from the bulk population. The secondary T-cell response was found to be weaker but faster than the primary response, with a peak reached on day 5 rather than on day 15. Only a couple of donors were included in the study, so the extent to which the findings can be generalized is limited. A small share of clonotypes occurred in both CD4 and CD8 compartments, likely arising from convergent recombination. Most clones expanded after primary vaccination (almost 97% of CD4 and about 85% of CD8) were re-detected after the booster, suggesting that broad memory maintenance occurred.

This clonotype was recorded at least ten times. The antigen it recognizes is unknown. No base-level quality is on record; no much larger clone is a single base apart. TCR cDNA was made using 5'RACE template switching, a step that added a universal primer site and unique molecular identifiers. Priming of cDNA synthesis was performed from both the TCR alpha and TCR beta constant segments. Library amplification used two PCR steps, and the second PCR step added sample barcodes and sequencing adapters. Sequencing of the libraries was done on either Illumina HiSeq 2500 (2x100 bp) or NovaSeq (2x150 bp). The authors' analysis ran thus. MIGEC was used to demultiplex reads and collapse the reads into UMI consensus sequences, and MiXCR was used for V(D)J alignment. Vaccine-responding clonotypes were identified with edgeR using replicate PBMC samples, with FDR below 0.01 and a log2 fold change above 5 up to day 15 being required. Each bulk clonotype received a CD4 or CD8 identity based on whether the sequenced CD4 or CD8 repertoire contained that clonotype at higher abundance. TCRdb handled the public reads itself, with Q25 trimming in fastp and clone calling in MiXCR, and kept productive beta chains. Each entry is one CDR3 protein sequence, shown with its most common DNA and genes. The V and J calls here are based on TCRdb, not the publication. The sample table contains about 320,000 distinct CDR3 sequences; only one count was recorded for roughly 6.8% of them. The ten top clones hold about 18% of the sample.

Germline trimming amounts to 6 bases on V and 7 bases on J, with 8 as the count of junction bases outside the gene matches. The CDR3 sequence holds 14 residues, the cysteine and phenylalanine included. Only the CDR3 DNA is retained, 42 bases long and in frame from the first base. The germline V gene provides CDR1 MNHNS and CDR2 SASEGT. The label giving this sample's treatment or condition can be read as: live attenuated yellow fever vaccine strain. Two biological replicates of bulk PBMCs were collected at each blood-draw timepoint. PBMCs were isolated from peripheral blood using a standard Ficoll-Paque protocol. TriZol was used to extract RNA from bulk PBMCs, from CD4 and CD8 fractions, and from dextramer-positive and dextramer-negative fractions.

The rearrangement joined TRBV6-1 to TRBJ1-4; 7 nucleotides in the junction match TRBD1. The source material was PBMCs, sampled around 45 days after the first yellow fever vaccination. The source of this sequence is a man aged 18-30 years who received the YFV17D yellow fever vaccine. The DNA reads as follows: TGTGCCAGCAGCTCTGGGACAGACGCTGAAAAACTGTTTTTT. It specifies CASSSGTDAEKLFF.